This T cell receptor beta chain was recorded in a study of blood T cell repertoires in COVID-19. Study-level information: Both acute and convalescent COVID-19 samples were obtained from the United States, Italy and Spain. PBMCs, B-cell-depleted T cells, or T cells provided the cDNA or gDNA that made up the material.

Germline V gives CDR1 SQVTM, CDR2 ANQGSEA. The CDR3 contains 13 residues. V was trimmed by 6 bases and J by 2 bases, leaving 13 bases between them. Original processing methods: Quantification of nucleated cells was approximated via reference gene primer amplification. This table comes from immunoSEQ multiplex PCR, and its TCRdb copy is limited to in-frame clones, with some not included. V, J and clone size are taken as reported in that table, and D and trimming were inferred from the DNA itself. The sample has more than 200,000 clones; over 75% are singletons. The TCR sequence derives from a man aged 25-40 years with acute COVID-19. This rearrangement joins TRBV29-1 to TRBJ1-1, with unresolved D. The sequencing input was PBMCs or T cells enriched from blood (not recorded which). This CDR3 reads CSVVGAFNTEAFF. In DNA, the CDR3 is TGCAGCGTCGTGGGAGCCTTTAACACTGAAGCTTTCTTT.